These 18 T cell receptor beta chains were sequenced from one sample in a study of shared clonotypes between healthy human individuals (dated by TCRdb to 2018 to 2021). The receptor library was made with the immunoSEQ multiplex PCR assay. Sourced from immuneACCESS, this table was stored by TCRdb with only in-frame sequences that have V and J called. A share of the clones is absent; for the studies checked, an unresolved V gene accounts for under half, and the remainder has no known explanation. This sample is represented by about 380,000 clones; about 97% of them were singletons. The ten largest clones take up around 0.32% of the sample. Sequencing was performed on memory CD8+ T cells sorted from blood. What the cell subset or site label conveys for this sample: CD45RO+ cells pooled with CCR7-negative TemRA cells. The receptors derive from a young man in good health.

The chain links TRBV9 to TRBJ2-5, with D uncertain. V dropped 0 bases and J dropped 7 bases, with 7 bases sitting between them. Germline CDR1 SGDLS, CDR2 YYNGEE. The CDR3 spans 12 residues. The CDR3 protein is CASSVGTGTQYF. The CDR3 DNA follows: TGTGCCAGCAGCGTAGGAACGGGGACCCAGTACTTC.

The chain couples TRBV6-1 to TRBJ1-4, with D maybe TRBD1 (5 bases). Germline-derived CDR1 and CDR2 are MNHNS and SASEGT. Trimming removed 0 bases from V and 10 bases from J, with 9 bases in between. The CDR3 length is 13 residues. Written as DNA, the CDR3 is TGTGCCAGCAGTGAAGCAGGGAGGGGAAAACTGTTTTTT. The encoded protein is CASSEAGRGKLFF.

This chain links TRBV2 with TRBJ2-5; TRBD2 matches at 7 bases. Germline lookup yields CDR1 SNHLY and CDR2 FYNNEI. After removal of 3 bases from V and 5 bases from J, the junction contained 6 bases not matched to a gene. There are 14 residues in the CDR3. CDR3 protein: CASSERREGETQYF. The CDR3 DNA reads TGTGCCAGCAGTGAGAGAAGGGAGGGTGAGACCCAGTACTTC.

V is TRBV6-1 and J is TRBJ2-4, with 7 nucleotides matching TRBD1. V lost 9 bases to trimming and J lost 5 bases; unmatched junction nucleotides: 7. This CDR3 contains 13 residues. Germline values: CDR1 MNHNS, CDR2 SASEGT. For the CDR3, the DNA is TGTGCCAGTGACAGGGAACGGGAAAACATTCAGTACTTC. Its translation: CASDRERENIQYF.

The V gene is TRBV5-1, the J gene TRBJ2-1; 9 nucleotides line up with TRBD2. There are 13 residues in the CDR3. J lost 9 bases, V lost 5 bases, and 6 bases had no gene match. Germline V gene data show CDR1 as SGHRS and CDR2 as YFSETQ. The CDR3 reads CASSQAGGSEQFF. DNA of the CDR3: TGCGCCAGCAGTCAAGCGGGAGGTAGTGAGCAGTTCTTC. Based on the CDR3 plus reference TRBV5-1 and TRBJ2-1, the full variable domain is KAGVTQTPRYLIKTRGQQVTLSCSPISGHRSVSWYQQTPGQGLQFLFEYFSETQRNKGNFPGRFSGRQFSNSRSEMNVSTLELGDSALYLCASSQAGGSEQFFGPGTRLTVL.

The V call is TRBV28, the J call TRBJ2-3; 10 bases line up with TRBD1. CDR1 MDHEN and CDR2 SYDVKM come from the germline V gene. V lost 6 bases and J lost 0; bases outside the gene matches: 0. The CDR3 loop spans 14 amino acids. The CDR3 coding sequence is TGTGCCAGCAGGACAGGGGGCAGCACAGATACGCAGTATTTT. Protein product: CASRTGGSTDTQYF.

This chain connects TRBV5-4 to TRBJ2-2; D is perhaps TRBD1 or TRBD2 (5 bases each). Germline lookup yields CDR1 SGHNT and CDR2 YYREEE (reference sequence). Trimming removed 4 bases from V and 4 bases from J, with 11 bases in between. This CDR3 spans 14 amino acids. The CDR3 loop is CASSRRGATGELFF. The CDR3 DNA sequence: TGTGCCAGCAGCCGAAGAGGGGCCACCGGGGAGCTGTTTTTT.

The rearrangement uses TRBV28 and TRBJ1-5; D is unclear. This CDR3 contains 15 residues. The V gene's germline CDR1 is MDHEN and CDR2 SYDVKM. Trimming took 1 base from V and 0 from J, leaving 7 bases between them. CDR3 sequence: CASSLYLGSNQPQHF. DNA of the CDR3: TGTGCCAGCAGTTTATATTTGGGTAGCAATCAGCCCCAGCATTTT.

V gene TRBV7-2 combines with J gene TRBJ2-3; D is perhaps TRBD1 (8 bases). The ends were cut back, 0 bases at V and 7 bases at J, with 20 bases in the middle. The CDR3 contains 17 residues. CDR1 and CDR2 from the germline V gene are SGHTA and FQGNSA. CDR3 DNA sequence: TGTGCCAGCAGCTTAGCACAGGGGGGGGGAGTAAGAAATACGCAGTATTTT. This sequence encodes CASSLAQGGGVRNTQYF. The variable domain in full, with the rest retrieved from reference TRBV7-2 and TRBJ2-3, is GAGVSQSPSNKVTEKGKDVELRCDPISGHTALYWYRQSLGQGLEFLIYFQGNSAPDKSGLPSDRFSAERTGGSVSTLTIQRTQQEDSAVYLCASSLAQGGGVRNTQYFGPGTRLTVL.

The gene calls are TRBV6-1 and TRBJ2-7; 8 bases line up with TRBD1. This CDR3 comprises 14 residues. CDR1 and CDR2 (germline): MNHNS, SASEGT. V lost 6 bases, J lost 0 bases, and 4 bases stayed unmatched. In DNA form, the CDR3 reads TGTGCCAGCAGGGGGGACAGGAGCTCCTACGAGCAGTACTTC. The encoded protein is CASRGDRSSYEQYF.

This sequence joins TRBV28 and TRBJ1-5; D is perhaps TRBD1 (5 bases). Trimming took off 3 bases at V and 0 bases at J, with 12 bases between the two ends. Germline V CDR1 and CDR2: MDHEN, SYDVKM. The CDR3 sequence is 16 residues long. The CDR3 reads CASSFLDRNSNQPQHF. CDR3 DNA sequence: TGTGCCAGCAGTTTTCTAGACAGAAATAGCAATCAGCCCCAGCATTTT.

The J gene is TRBJ2-2, the V gene TRBV4-1, with D maybe TRBD2 (6 bases). This CDR3 has 18 residues. Per the germline V gene, CDR1 is MGHRA and CDR2 is YSYEKL. Between the trimmed V and J ends, which lost 2 bases and 4 bases, there was a span of 20 bases. CDR3 coding DNA: TGCGCCAGCAGCCAATACCGTGCCGGGCTAGCGAGCACCGGGGAGCTGTTTTTT. It encodes CASSQYRAGLASTGELFF.

The chain uses TRBV28 and TRBJ2-3; possibly TRBD2 for D (6 bases). V lost 4 bases and J lost 0, with 14 bases in between. Looked up from germline, CDR1 is MDHEN and CDR2 is SYDVKM. This CDR3 contains 16 residues. CDR3 sequence reads: CASSSWDFSSTDTQYF. In DNA, the CDR3 is TGTGCCAGCAGTTCCTGGGACTTCTCTAGCACAGATACGCAGTATTTT. The full variable domain, with the rest looked up from reference TRBV28 and TRBJ2-3, is DVKVTQSSRYLVKRTGEKVFLECVQDMDHENMFWYRQDPGLGLRLIYFSYDVKMKEKGDIPEGYSVSREKKERFSLILESASTNQTSMYLCASSSWDFSSTDTQYFGPGTRLTVL.

J is TRBJ1-5 and V is TRBV4-1; 8 positions agree with TRBD1. The CDR3 consists of 14 residues. The V gene's germline CDR1 is MGHRA and CDR2 YSYEKL. With 3 bases clipped from V and 6 bases from J, the junction kept 4 bases outside the gene matches. For the CDR3, the DNA is TGCGCCAGCAGCCAGACAGGGGTAAGTCAGCCCCAGCATTTT. Protein: CASSQTGVSQPQHF.

The rearrangement joins TRBV30 to TRBJ2-7; D might be TRBD1 (6 bases). This CDR3 spans 15 amino acids. Looked up from germline, CDR1 is GTSNPN and CDR2 is SVGIG (reference sequence). Trimming stripped 0 bases from V and 2 bases from J, with 14 bases between. Written as DNA, the CDR3 is TGTGCCTGGAGTGTAACAGGGCAGGGAGCCTACGAGCAGTACTTC. Translating it yields CAWSVTGQGAYEQYF. The full variable domain, in which reference TRBV30 and TRBJ2-7 provide the parts outside the CDR3, is SQTIHQWPATLVQPVGSPLSLECTVEGTSNPNLYWYRQAAGRGLQLLFYSVGIGQISSEVPQNLSASRPQDRQFILSSKKLLLSDSGFYLCAWSVTGQGAYEQYFGPGTRLTVT.

V and J are TRBV6-1 and TRBJ1-2; D possibly corresponds to TRBD1 (5 bases). The germline V gene encodes CDR1 MNHNS and CDR2 SASEGT. The CDR3 extends over 13 amino acids. V was shortened by 8 bases and J by 0 bases, with 10 bases between the two germline ends. The CDR3 region is CASLRDSNYGYTF. The CDR3, as DNA: TGTGCCAGCCTCCGGGACTCTAACTATGGCTACACCTTC.

The genes are TRBV6-6 and TRBJ2-3, with TRBD2 matching over 11 bases. In germline, CDR1 is MNHNY, CDR2 SVGAGI (reference sequence). Trimming cost V 5 bases and J 8 bases; bases outside gene matches: 9. This CDR3 is built from 15 residues. The CDR3 nucleotides read TGTGCCAGCAGTCCATTACTAGCGGGAGAGGGTACGCAGTATTTT. Residues: CASSPLLAGEGTQYF.

The V call is TRBV5-6, the J call TRBJ1-2, with 12 nucleotides matching TRBD1. Germline CDR1 is SGHDT and CDR2 is YYEEEE. The CDR3 covers 14 residues. J gave up 7 bases and V 4 bases, and 5 bases lay outside the gene matches. CDR3 in amino acids: CASSLGQGARGYTF. CDR3 DNA: TGTGCCAGCAGCCTGGGACAGGGGGCGCGTGGCTACACCTTC. Variable domain in full (rest from reference TRBV5-6 and TRBJ1-2): DAGVTQSPTHLIKTRGQQVTLRCSPKSGHDTVSWYQQALGQGPQFIFQYYEEEERQRGNFPDRFSGHQFPNYSSELNVNALLLGDSALYLCASSLGQGARGYTFGSGTRLTVV.